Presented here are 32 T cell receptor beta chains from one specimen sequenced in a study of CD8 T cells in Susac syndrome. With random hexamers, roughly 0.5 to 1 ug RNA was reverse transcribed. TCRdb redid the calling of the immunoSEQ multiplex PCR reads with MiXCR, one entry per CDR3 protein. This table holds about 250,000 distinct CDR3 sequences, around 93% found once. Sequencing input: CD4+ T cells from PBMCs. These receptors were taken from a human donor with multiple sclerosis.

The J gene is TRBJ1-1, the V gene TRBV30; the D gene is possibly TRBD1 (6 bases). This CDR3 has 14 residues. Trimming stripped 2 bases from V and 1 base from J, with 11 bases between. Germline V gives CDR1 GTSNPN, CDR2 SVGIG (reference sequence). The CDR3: CAWSRGVENTEAFF. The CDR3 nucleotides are TGTGCCTGGAGTAGGGGGGTAGAGAACACTGAAGCTTTCTTT.

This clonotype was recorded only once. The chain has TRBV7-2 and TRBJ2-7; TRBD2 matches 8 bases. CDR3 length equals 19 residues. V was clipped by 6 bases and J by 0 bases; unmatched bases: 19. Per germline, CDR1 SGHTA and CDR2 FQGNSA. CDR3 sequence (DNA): TGTGCCAGCAGGAGGTCCGGGACTAGAAGGGGTTGGACCTCCTACGAGCAGTACGTC. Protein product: CASRRSGTRRGWTSYEQYV.

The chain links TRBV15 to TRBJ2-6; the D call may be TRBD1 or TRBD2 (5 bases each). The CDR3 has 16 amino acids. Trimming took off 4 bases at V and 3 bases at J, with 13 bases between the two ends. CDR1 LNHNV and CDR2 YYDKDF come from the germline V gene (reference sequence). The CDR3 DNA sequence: TGTGCCACCAGCACGGGGCTCGGGGTTGGGGCCAACGTCCTGACTTTC. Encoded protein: CATSTGLGVGANVLTF.

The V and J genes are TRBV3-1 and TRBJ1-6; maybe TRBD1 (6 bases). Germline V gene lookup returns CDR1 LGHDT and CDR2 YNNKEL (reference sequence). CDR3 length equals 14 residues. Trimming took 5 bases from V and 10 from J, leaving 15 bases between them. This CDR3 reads CASSSRGGESPLHF. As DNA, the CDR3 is TGTGCCAGCAGCAGCCGGGGGGGCGAATCACCCCTCCACTTT.

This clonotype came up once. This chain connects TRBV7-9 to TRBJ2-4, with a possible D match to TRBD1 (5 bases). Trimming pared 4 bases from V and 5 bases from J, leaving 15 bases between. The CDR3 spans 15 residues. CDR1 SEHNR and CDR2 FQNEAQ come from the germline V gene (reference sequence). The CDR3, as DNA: TGTGCCAGCAGCTCGATGCAGGGTCTCCAAAACATTCAGTACTTC. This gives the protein CASSSMQGLQNIQYF. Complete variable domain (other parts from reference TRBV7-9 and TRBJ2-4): DTGVSQNPRHKITKRGQNVTFRCDPISEHNRLYWYRQTLGQGPEFLTYFQNEAQLEKSRLLSDRFSAERPKGSFSTLEIQRTEQGDSAMYLCASSSMQGLQNIQYFGAGTRLSVL.

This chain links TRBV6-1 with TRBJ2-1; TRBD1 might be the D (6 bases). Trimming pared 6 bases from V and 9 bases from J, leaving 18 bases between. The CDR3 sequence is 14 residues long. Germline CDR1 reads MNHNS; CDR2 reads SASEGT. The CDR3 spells CASSEVQGWGEQFF. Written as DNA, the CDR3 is TGTGCCAGCAGCGAGGTACAGGGATGGGGTGAGCAGTTCTTC.

In DNA form, the CDR3 reads TGCGCCAGCAATTCTGGGGATACAGATACGCAGTATTTT. This translates into CASNSGDTDTQYF. The V gene is TRBV5-1, the J gene TRBJ2-3, with no clear D. There are 13 residues in the CDR3. Trimming took 6 bases from V and 3 from J, leaving 11 bases between them. Germline V CDR1 and CDR2: SGHRS, YFSETQ.

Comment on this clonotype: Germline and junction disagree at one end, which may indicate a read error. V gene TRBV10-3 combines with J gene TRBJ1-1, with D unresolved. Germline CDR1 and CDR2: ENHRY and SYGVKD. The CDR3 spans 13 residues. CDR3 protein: CAISEEENTEAFF. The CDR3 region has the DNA TGTGCCATCAGTGAGGAGGAAAACACTGAGGCTTTCTTT.

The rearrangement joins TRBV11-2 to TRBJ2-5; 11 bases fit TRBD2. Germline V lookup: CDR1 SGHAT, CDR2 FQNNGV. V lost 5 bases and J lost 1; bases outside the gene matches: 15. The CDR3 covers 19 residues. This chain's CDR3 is CASSLGGLAAPKGQETQYF. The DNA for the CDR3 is TGTGCCAGCAGCCTCGGGGGACTAGCGGCTCCAAAGGGCCAAGAGACCCAGTACTTC.

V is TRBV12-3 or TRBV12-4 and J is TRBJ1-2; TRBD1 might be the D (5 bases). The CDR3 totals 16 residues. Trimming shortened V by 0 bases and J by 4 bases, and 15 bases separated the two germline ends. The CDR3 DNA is TGTGCCAGCAGTTTAGCGGGGCTTGGAGTAAGCTATGGCTACACCTTC. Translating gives CASSLAGLGVSYGYTF.

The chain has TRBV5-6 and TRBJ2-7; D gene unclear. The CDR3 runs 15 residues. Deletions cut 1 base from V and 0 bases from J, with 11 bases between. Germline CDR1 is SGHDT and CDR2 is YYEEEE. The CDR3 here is CASSLSPESSYEQYF. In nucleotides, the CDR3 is TGTGCCAGCAGCTTGAGCCCAGAGAGCTCCTACGAGCAGTACTTC.

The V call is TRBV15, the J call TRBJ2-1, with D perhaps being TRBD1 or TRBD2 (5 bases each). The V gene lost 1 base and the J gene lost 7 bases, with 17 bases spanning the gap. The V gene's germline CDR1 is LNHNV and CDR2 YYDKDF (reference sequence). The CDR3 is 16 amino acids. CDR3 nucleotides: TGTGCCACCAGCAGAGCCCCAGGGAGTGAGGGGAATGAGCAGTTCTTC. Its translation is CATSRAPGSEGNEQFF.

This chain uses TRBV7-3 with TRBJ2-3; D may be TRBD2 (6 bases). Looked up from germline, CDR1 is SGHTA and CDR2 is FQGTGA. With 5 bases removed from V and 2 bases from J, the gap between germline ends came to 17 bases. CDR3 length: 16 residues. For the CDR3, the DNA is TGTGCCAGCAGCCCTGCGCTCCAGCGGGCCACAGATACGCAGTATTTT. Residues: CASSPALQRATDTQYF. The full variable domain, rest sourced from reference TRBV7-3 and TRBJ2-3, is GAGVSQTPSNKVTEKGKYVELRCDPISGHTALYWYRQSLGQGPEFLIYFQGTGAADDSGLPNDRFFAVRPEGSVSTLKIQRTERGDSAVYLCASSPALQRATDTQYFGPGTRLTVL.

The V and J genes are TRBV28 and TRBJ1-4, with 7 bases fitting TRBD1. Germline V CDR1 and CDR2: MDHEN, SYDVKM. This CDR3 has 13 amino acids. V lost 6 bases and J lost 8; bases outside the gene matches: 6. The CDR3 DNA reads TGTGCCAGCAGGTCAGGGGGTGGAGAAAAACTGTTTTTT. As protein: CASRSGGGEKLFF.

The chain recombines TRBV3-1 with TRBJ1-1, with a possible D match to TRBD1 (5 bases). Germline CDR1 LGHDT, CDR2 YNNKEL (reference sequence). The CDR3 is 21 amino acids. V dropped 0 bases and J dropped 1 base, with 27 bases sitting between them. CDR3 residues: CASSQDASAGFFSGSNTEAFF. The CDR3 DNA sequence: TGTGCCAGCAGCCAAGACGCTTCCGCAGGGTTTTTCTCGGGGTCGAACACTGAAGCTTTCTTT.

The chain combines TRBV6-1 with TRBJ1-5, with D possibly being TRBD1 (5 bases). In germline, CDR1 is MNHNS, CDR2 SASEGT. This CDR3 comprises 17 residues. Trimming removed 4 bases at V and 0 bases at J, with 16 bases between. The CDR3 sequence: CASSAQGVGLSNQPQHF. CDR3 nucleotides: TGTGCCAGCAGTGCTCAGGGAGTTGGCCTTAGCAATCAGCCCCAGCATTTT.

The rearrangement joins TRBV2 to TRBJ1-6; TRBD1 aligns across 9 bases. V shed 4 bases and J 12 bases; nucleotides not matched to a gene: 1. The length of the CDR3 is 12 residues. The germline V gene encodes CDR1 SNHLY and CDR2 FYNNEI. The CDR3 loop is CASSGTGVPLHF. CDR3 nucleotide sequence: TGTGCCAGCAGTGGGACAGGGGTACCCCTCCACTTT.

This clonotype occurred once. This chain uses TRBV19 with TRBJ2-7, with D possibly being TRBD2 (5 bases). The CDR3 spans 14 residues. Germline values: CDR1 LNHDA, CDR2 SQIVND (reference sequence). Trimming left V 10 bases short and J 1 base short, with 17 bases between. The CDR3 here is CATSPAADSYEQYF. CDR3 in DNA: TGTGCCACCTCCCCAGCGGCAGATTCCTACGAGCAGTACTTC.

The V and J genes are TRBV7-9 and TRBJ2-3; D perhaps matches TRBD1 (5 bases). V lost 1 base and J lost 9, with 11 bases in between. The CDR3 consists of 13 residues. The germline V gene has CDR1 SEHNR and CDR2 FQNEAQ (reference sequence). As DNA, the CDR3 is TGTGCCAGCAGCTTAGAAAGGGGTTCAACGCAGTATTTT. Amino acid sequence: CASSLERGSTQYF.

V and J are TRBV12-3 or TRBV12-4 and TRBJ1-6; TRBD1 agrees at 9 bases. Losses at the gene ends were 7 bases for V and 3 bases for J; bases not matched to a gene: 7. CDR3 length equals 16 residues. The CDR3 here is CASTLGQGLYNSPLHF. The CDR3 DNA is TGTGCCAGCACTCTGGGACAGGGTCTCTATAATTCACCCCTCCACTTT.

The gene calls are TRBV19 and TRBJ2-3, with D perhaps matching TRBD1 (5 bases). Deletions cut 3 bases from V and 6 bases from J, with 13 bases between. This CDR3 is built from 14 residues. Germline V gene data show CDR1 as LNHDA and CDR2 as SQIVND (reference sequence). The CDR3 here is CASSINRFSDTQYF. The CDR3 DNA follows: TGTGCCAGTAGTATTAACAGGTTCTCGGATACGCAGTATTTT. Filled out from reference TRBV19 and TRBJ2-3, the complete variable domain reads DGGITQSPKYLFRKEGQNVTLSCEQNLNHDAMYWYRQDPGQGLRLIYYSQIVNDFQKGDIAEGYSVSREKKESFPLTVTSAQKNPTAFYLCASSINRFSDTQYFGPGTRLTVL.

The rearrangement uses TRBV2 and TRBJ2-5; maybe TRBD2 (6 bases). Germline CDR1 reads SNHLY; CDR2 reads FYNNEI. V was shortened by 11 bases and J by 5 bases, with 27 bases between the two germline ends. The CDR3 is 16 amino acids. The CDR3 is CAGSGRLVLGLETQYF. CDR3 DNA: TGTGCCGGCTCTGGGCGACTAGTCTTGGGTTTGGAGACCCAGTACTTC. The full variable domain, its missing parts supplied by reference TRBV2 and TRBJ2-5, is EPEVTQTPSHQVTQMGQEVILRCVPISNHLYFYWYRQILGQKVEFLVSFYNNEISEKSEIFDDQFSVERPDGSNFTLKIRSTKLEDSAMYFCAGSGRLVLGLETQYFGPGTRLLVL.

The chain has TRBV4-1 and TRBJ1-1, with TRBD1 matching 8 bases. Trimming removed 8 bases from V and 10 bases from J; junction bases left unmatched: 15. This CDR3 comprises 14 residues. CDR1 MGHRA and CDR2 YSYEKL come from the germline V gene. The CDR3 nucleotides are TGCGCCAGCCGTAAACAGGGTTCCCAGGGGGCAGCTTTCTTT. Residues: CASRKQGSQGAAFF.

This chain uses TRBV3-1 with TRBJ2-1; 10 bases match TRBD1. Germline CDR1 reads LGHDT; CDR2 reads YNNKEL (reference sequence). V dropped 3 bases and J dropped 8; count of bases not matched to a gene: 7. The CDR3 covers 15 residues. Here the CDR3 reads CASSHLSGTGDEQFF. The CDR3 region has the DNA TGTGCCAGCAGCCATCTCTCCGGGACAGGGGATGAGCAGTTCTTC.

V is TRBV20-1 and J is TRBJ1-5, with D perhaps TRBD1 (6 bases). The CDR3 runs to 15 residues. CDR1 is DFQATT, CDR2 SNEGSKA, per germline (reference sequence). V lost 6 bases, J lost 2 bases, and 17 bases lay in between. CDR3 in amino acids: CSARTAGTGNQPQHF. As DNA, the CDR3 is TGCAGTGCCAGGACAGCGGGTACGGGCAATCAGCCCCAGCATTTT.

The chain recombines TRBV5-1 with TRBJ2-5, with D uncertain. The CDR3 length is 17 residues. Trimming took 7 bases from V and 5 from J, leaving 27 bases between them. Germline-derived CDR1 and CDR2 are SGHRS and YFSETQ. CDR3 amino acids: CASSVSSLADHGETQYF. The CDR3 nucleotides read TGCGCCAGCTCGGTATCGTCACTGGCGGACCATGGGGAGACCCAGTACTTC. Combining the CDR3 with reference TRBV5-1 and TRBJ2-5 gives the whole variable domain KAGVTQTPRYLIKTRGQQVTLSCSPISGHRSVSWYQQTPGQGLQFLFEYFSETQRNKGNFPGRFSGRQFSNSRSEMNVSTLELGDSALYLCASSVSSLADHGETQYFGPGTRLLVL.

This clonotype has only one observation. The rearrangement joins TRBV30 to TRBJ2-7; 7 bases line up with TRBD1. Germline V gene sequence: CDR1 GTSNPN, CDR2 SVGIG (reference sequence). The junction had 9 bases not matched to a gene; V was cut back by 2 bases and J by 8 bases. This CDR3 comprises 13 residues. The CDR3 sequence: CAWSRRDSSKQYF. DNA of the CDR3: TGTGCCTGGAGTCGCCGGGACAGTTCTAAGCAGTACTTC.

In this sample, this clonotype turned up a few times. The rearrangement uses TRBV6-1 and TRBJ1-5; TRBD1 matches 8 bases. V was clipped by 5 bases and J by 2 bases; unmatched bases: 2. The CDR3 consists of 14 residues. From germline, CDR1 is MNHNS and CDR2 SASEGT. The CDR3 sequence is CASSSDRGNQPQHF. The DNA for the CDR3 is TGTGCCAGCAGTTCGGACAGGGGCAATCAGCCCCAGCATTTT.

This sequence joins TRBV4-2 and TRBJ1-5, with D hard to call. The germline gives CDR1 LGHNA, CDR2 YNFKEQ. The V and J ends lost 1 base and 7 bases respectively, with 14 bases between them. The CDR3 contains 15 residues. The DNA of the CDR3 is TGTGCCAGCAGCCAAGTAGGTGCGGTAGACCAGCCCCAGCATTTT. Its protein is CASSQVGAVDQPQHF.

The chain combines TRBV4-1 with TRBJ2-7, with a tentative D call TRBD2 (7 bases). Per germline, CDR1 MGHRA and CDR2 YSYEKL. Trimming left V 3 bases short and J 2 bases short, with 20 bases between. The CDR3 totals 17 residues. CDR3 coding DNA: TGCGCCAGCAGCCAGAGGGCCGGGGGGCAACAAGCCTACGAGCAGTACTTC. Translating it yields CASSQRAGGQQAYEQYF.

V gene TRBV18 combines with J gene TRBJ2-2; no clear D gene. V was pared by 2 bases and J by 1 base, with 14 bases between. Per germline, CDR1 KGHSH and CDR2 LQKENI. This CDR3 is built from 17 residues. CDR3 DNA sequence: TGTGCCAGCTCACCAATTGCGTCTCCCTTGAACACCGGGGAGCTGTTTTTT. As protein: CASSPIASPLNTGELFF.

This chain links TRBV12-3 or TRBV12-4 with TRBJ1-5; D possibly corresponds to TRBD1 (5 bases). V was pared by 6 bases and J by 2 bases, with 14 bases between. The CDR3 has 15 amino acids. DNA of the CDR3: TGTGCCAGCAGCGAACTCGGAGGGGGCAATCAGCCCCAGCATTTT. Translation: CASSELGGGNQPQHF.